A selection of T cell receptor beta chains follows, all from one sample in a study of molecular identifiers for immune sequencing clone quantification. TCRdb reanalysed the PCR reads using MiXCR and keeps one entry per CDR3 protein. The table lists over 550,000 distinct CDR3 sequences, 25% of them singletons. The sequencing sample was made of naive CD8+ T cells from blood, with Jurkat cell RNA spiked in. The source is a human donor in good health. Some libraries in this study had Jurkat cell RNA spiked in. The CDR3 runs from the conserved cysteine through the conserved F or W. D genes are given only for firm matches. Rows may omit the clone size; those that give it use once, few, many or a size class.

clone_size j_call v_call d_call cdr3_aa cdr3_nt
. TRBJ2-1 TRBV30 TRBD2 CAWLGGLAGANEQFF TGTGCCTGGCTCGGGGGGTTAGCGGGAGCCAATGAGCAGTTCTTC
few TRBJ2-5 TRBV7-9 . CASSSPGRAETQYF TGTGCCAGCAGCTCGCCTGGACGGGCGGAGACCCAGTACTTC
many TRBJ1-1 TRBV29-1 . CSVEVDRNTEAFF TGCAGCGTTGAAGTAGACAGGAACACTGAAGCTTTCTTT
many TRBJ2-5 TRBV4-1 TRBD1 CASSQGQGPETQYF TGCGCCAGCAGCCAAGGACAGGGCCCAGAGACCCAGTACTTC
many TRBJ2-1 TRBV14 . CASSQGAWEFF TGTGCCAGCAGCCAAGGGGCTTGGGAGTTCTTC
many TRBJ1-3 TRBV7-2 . CASSPGNTIYF TGTGCCAGCAGCCCCGGAAACACCATATATTTT
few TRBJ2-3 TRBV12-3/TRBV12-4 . CASTLGLITDTQYF TGTGCCAGCACACTAGGACTAATCACAGATACGCAGTATTTT
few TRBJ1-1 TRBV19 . CASSIGVNMNTEAFF TGTGCCAGTAGTATAGGAGTAAATATGAACACTGAAGCTTTCTTT
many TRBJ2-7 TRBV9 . CASSDSARGTSYEQYF TGTGCCAGCAGCGATTCCGCGCGAGGGACGAGCTACGAGCAGTACTTC
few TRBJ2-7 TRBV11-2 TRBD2 CASSSLAGGSYEQYF TGTGCCAGCAGCTCTTTAGCGGGAGGGTCCTACGAGCAGTACTTC
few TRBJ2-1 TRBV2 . CASSEAGAGEQFF TGTGCCAGCAGTGAAGCAGGAGCGGGTGAGCAGTTCTTC
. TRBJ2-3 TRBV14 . CASSQGPGHTDTQYF TGTGCCAGCAGCCAAGGGCCAGGGCACACAGATACGCAGTATTTT
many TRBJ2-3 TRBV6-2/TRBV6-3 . CASCIGVPRTDTQYF TGTGCCAGCTGCATCGGGGTCCCCCGCACAGATACGCAGTATTTT
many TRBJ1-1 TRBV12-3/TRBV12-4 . CASNPDNTEAFF TGTGCCAGCAACCCGGATAACACTGAAGCTTTCTTT
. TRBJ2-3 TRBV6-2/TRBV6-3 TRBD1 CASSVQGAGDTQYF TGTGCCAGCAGTGTCCAGGGGGCGGGAGATACGCAGTATTTT
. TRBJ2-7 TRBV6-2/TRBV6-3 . CASSGGPSRYLGGSYEQYF TGTGCCAGCAGTGGTGGGCCCTCCCGCTATCTGGGGGGATCCTACGAGCAGTACTTC
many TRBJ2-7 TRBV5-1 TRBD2 CASSLFSGGAEEQYF TGCGCCAGCAGCTTATTTAGCGGGGGGGCTGAAGAGCAGTACTTC
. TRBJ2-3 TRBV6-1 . CASTEREAGLIDTRYF TGTGCCAGCACCGAAAGGGAGGCAGGGTTAATAGATACGCGGTATTTT
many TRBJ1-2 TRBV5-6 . CASSQYYGYTF TGTGCCAGCAGCCAGTACTATGGCTACACCTTC
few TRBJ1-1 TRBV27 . CASTDRMGMGTEAFF TGTGCCAGCACCGACAGGATGGGGATGGGAACTGAAGCTTTCTTT
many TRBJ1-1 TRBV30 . CAWSLSAPTEAFF TGTGCCTGGAGTCTGTCGGCCCCCACTGAAGCTTTCTTT
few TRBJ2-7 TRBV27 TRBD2 CASSINGGAGYEQYF TGTGCCAGCAGTATAAACGGGGGGGCCGGGTACGAGCAGTACTTC
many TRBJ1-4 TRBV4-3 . CASSQDWQLGEKLFF TGCGCCAGCAGCCAAGATTGGCAGCTTGGAGAAAAACTGTTTTTT
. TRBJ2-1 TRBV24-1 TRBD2 CATSDWDYGGEGNSYNEQFF TGTGCCACCAGTGATTGGGACTATGGCGGGGAGGGGAACTCCTACAATGAGCAGTTCTTC
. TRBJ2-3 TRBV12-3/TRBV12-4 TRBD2 CASSNGLAGGTQYF TGTGCCAGCAGCAATGGACTAGCGGGGGGAACGCAGTATTTT
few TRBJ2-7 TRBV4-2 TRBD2 CASSQNLAGASYEYF TGTGCCAGCAGCCAAAATCTAGCGGGAGCCTCCTACGAGTACTTC
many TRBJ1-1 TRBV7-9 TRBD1 CASSIPDGQGILGTEAFF TGTGCCAGCAGCATTCCCGATGGACAGGGGATTTTGGGCACTGAAGCTTTCTTT
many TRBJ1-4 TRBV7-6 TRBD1 CASGPGGSEKLFF TGTGCCAGCGGCCCAGGGGGTAGTGAAAAACTGTTTTTT
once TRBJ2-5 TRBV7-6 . CASSLDSPRGVEETRYF TGTGCCAGCAGCTTGGACAGCCCAAGAGGGGTGGAAGAGACCCGGTACTTC
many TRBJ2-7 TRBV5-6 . CASSSWGEGAYEQYF TGTGCCAGCAGCTCCTGGGGTGAGGGGGCCTACGAGCAGTACTTC
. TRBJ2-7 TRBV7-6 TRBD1 CASSEGQGTLYEQYF TGTGCCAGCAGCGAGGGACAGGGTACCCTCTACGAGCAGTACTTC
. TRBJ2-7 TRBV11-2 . CASSSPGTHYEQYF TGTGCCAGCAGCTCCCCCGGGACACACTACGAGCAGTACTTC
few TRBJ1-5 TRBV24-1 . CATSDTGTAQPQHF TGTGCCACCAGTGACACCGGGACCGCGCAGCCCCAGCATTTT
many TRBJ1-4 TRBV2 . CASNPWEATNEKLFF TGTGCCAGCAACCCCTGGGAGGCAACTAATGAAAAACTGTTTTTT
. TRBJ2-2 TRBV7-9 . CASSRPPAPGELFF TGTGCCAGCAGCAGACCCCCCGCCCCCGGGGAGCTGTTTTTT
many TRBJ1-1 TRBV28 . CASSFQYTEAFF TGTGCCAGCAGTTTTCAGTACACTGAAGCTTTCTTT
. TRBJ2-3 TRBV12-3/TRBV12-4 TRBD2 CASSLPGTSGGPSTDTQYF TGTGCCAGCAGTTTACCAGGGACTAGCGGGGGGCCTAGCACAGATACGCAGTATTTT
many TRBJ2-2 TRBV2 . CASGGSRRFTGELFF TGTGCCAGCGGAGGGAGTCGACGCTTCACCGGGGAGCTGTTTTTT
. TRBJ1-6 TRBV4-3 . CASSQDRGGGSPLHF TGCGCCAGCAGCCAAGATCGTGGAGGAGGTTCACCCCTCCACTTT
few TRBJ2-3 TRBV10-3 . CAIMRGLSSTDTQYF TGTGCCATCATGAGGGGGTTATCTAGCACAGATACGCAGTATTTT
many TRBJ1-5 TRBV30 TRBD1 CAWRSRGEGQPQHF TGTGCCTGGAGGAGCAGGGGGGAAGGCCAGCCCCAGCATTTT
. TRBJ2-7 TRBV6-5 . CASRDDYEQYF TGTGCCAGCAGAGATGACTACGAGCAGTACTTC
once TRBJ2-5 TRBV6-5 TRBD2 CASSSSAGLAPQETQYF TGTGCCAGCAGTTCAAGCGCAGGACTAGCGCCCCAAGAGACCCAGTACTTC
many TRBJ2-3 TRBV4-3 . CASSQDGGLINGDTQYF TGCGCCAGCAGCCAAGATGGAGGACTAATTAATGGCGATACGCAGTATTTT
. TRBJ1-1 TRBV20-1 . CSAPGGAEAFF TGCAGTGCTCCTGGGGGGGCTGAAGCTTTCTTT
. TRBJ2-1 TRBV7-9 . CASSAPWNEQFF TGTGCCAGCAGCGCCCCATGGAATGAGCAGTTCTTC
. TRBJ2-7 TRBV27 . CASSFLGIREQYF TGTGCCAGCAGTTTTCTCGGGATCCGCGAGCAGTACTTC
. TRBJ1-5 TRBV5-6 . CASSLARGNQPQHF TGTGCCAGCAGCTTGGCCAGGGGAAATCAGCCCCAGCATTTT
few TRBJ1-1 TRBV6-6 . CASSYRGQDTEAFF TGTGCCAGCAGTTACAGAGGGCAGGACACTGAAGCTTTCTTT
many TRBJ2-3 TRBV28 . CASSPSGSDTQYF TGTGCCAGCAGTCCCTCAGGGTCAGATACGCAGTATTTT
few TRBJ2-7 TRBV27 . CASTSVWSEQYF TGTGCCAGCACCTCCGTTTGGAGCGAGCAGTACTTC
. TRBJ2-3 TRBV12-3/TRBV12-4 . CASLRFHSTDTQYF TGTGCCAGCCTTAGATTCCATAGCACAGATACGCAGTATTTT
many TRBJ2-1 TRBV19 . CASRYPGPVQFF TGTGCCAGTAGATACCCGGGACCCGTGCAGTTCTTC
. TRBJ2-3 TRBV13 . CARTSGSRPATQYF TGTGCCCGCACCTCCGGTTCGCGCCCAGCTACGCAGTATTTT
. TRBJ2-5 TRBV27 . CASSLSGSTQYF TGTGCCAGCAGTTTGTCAGGGTCCACCCAGTACTTC